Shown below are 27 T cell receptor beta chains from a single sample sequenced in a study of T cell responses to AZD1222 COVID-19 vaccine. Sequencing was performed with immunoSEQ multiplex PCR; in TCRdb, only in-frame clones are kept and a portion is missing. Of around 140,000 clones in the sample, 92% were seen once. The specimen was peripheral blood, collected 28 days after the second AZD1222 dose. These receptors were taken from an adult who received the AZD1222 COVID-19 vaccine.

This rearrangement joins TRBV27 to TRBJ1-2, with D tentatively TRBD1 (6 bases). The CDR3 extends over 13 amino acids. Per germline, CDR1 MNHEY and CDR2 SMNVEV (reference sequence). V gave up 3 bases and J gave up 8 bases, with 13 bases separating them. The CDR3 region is CASSLSGTRGYTF. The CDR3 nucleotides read TGTGCCAGCAGTTTGAGCGGGACACGGGGCTACACCTTC.

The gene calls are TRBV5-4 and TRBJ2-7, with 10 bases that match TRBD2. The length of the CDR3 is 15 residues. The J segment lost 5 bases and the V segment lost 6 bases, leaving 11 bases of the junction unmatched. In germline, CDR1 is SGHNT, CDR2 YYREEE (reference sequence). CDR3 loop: CASKGSGLAPDEQYF. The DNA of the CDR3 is TGTGCCAGCAAGGGATCGGGACTAGCGCCAGACGAGCAGTACTTC.

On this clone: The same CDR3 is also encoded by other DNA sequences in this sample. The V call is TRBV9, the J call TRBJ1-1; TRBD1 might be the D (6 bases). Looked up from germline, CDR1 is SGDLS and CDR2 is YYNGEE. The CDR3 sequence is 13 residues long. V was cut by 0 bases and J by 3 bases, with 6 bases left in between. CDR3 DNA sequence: TGTGCCAGCAGCGTAGACAGGGACACTGAAGCTTTCTTT. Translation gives CASSVDRDTEAFF.

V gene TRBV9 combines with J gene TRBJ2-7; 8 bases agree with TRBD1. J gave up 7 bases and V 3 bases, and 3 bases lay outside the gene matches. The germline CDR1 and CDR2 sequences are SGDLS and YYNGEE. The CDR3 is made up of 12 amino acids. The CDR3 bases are TGTGCCAGCAGCGCTAACAGGGGGGAGCAGTACTTC. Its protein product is CASSANRGEQYF. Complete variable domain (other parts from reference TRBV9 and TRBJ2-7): DSGVTQTPKHLITATGQRVTLRCSPRSGDLSVYWYQQSLDQGLQFLIQYYNGEERAKGNILERFSAQQFPDLHSELNLSSLELGDSALYFCASSANRGEQYFGPGTRLTVT.

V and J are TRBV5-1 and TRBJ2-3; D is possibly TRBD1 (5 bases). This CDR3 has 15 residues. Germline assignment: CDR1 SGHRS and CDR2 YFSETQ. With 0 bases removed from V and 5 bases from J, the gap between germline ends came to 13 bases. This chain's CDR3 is CASSLEGRAIDTQYF. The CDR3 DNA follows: TGCGCCAGCAGCTTGGAGGGCAGGGCCATAGATACGCAGTATTTT. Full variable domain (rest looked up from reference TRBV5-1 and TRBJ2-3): KAGVTQTPRYLIKTRGQQVTLSCSPISGHRSVSWYQQTPGQGLQFLFEYFSETQRNKGNFPGRFSGRQFSNSRSEMNVSTLELGDSALYLCASSLEGRAIDTQYFGPGTRLTVL.

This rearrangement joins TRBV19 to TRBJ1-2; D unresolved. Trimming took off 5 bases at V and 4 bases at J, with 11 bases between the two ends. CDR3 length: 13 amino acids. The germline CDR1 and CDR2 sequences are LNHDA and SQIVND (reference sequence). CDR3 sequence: CASSADGSYGYTF. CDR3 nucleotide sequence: TGTGCCAGTAGTGCGGACGGATCCTATGGCTACACCTTC.

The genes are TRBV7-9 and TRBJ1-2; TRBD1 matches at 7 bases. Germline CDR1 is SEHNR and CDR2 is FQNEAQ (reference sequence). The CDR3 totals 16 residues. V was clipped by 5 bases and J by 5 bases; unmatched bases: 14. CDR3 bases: TGTGCCAGCAGCACCTCTGGCCGACAGGGCGGGTATGGCTACACCTTC. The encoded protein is CASSTSGRQGGYGYTF.

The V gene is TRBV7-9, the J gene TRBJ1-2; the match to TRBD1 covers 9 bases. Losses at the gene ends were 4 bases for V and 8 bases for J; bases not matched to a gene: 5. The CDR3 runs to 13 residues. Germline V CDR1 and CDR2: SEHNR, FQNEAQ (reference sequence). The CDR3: CASSSDRGGGYTF. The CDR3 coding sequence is TGTGCCAGCAGCTCGGACAGGGGAGGCGGCTACACCTTC.

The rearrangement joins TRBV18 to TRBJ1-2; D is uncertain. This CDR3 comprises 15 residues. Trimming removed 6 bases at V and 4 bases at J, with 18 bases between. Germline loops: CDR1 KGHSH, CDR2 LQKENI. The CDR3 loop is CASSPFLLVGYGYTF. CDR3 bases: TGTGCCAGCTCTCCGTTCCTGTTAGTAGGCTATGGCTACACCTTC.

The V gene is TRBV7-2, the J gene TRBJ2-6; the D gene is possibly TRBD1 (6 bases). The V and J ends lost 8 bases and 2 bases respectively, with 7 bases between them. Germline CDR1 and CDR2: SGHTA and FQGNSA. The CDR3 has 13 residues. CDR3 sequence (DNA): TGTGCCAGCCGGACAGCTGGGGCCAACGTCCTGACTTTC. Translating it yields CASRTAGANVLTF. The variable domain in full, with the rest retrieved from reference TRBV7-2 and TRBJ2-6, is GAGVSQSPSNKVTEKGKDVELRCDPISGHTALYWYRQSLGQGLEFLIYFQGNSAPDKSGLPSDRFSAERTGGSVSTLTIQRTQQEDSAVYLCASRTAGANVLTFGAGSRLTVL.

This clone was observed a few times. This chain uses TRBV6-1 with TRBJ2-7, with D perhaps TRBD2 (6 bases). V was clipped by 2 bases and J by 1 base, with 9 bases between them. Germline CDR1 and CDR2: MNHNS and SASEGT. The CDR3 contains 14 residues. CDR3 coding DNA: TGTGCCAGCAGTGAAAGGAGGGGTTCCTACGAGCAGTACTTC. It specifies CASSERRGSYEQYF.

CDR3 bases: TGTGCCAGTAGTATAGGTTGGGGGACAGGTGCTAATCAGCCCCAGCATTTT. Protein sequence: CASSIGWGTGANQPQHF. The J gene is TRBJ1-5, the V gene TRBV19; 8 bases match TRBD1. The CDR3 extends over 17 amino acids. CDR1 is LNHDA and CDR2 is SQIVND in the germline V gene (reference sequence). V was pared by 1 base and J by 4 bases, with 9 bases of the junction left unmatched.

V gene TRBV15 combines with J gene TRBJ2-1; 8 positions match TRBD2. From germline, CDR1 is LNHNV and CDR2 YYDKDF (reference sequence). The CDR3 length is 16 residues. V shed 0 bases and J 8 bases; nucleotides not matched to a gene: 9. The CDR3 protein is CATSRDRGTRLHEQFF. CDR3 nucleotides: TGTGCCACCAGCAGAGATCGGGGGACTAGGCTACATGAGCAGTTCTTC.

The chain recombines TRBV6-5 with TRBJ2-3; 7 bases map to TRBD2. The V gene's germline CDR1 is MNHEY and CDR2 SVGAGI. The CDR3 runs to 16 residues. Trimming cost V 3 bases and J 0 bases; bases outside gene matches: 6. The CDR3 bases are TGTGCCAGCAGTTATCCTAGCGGCCCGAGCACAGATACGCAGTATTTT. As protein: CASSYPSGPSTDTQYF.

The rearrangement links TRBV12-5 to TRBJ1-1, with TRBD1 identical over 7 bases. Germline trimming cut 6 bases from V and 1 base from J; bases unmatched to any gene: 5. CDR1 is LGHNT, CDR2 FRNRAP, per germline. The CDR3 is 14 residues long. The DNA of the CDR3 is TGTGCTAGTGGGATCTCAGGGGGGAACACTGAAGCTTTCTTT. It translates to CASGISGGNTEAFF.

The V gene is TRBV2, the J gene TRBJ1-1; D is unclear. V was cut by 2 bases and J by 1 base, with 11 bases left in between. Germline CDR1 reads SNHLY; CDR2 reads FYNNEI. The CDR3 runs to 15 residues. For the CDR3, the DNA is TGTGCCAGCAGTGAACGTACTTTCGGGAACACTGAAGCTTTCTTT. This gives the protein CASSERTFGNTEAFF.

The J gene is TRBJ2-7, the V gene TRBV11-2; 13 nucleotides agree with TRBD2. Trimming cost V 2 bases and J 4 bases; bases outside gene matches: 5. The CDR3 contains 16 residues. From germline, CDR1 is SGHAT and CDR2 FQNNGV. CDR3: CASSLPGLAGVYEQYF. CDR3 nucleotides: TGTGCCAGCAGCTTACCCGGACTAGCGGGAGTTTACGAGCAGTACTTC.

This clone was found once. In DNA form, the CDR3 reads TGTGCCAGTAGTATAAACGGGAACACCGGGGAGCTGTTTTTT. Its protein is CASSINGNTGELFF. J is TRBJ2-2 and V is TRBV19, with unresolved D. The V end was cut by 2 bases, the J end by 1 base, with 5 bases between. The CDR3 spans 14 residues. In germline, CDR1 is LNHDA, CDR2 SQIVND (reference sequence). Using reference TRBV19 and TRBJ2-2 for the parts outside the CDR3, the full variable domain is DGGITQSPKYLFRKEGQNVTLSCEQNLNHDAMYWYRQDPGQGLRLIYYSQIVNDFQKGDIAEGYSVSREKKESFPLTVTSAQKNPTAFYLCASSINGNTGELFFGEGSRLTVL.

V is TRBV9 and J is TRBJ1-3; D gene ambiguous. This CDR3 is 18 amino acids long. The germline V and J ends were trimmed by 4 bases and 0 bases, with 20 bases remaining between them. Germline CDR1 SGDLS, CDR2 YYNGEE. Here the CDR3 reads CASSPQSGIRTSGNTIYF. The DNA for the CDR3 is TGTGCCAGCAGCCCCCAATCTGGTATACGCACCTCTGGAAACACCATATATTTT.

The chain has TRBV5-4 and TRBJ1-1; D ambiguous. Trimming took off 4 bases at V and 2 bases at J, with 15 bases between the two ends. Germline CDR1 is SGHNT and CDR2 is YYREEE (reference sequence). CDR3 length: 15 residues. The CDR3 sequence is CASSPRRSVNTEAFF. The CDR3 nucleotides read TGTGCCAGCAGCCCCCGGAGGTCGGTTAACACTGAAGCTTTCTTT.

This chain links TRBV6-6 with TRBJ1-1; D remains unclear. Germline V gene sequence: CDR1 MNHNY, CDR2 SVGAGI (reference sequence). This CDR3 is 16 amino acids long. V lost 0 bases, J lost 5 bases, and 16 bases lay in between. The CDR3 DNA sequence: TGTGCCAGCAGTTACTCGAAGGCCAACGCGAGGACTGAAGCTTTCTTT. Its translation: CASSYSKANARTEAFF.

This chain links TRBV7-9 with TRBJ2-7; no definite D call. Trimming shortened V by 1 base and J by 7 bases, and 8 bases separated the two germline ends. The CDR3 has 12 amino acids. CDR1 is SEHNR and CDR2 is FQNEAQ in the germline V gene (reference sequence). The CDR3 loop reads CASSLGGREQYF. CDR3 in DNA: TGTGCCAGCAGCTTAGGCGGCAGGGAGCAGTACTTC.

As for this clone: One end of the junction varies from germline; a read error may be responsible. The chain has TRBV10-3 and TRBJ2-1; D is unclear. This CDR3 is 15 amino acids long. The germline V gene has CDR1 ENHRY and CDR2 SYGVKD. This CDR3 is CATSRTGDLYKEQFF. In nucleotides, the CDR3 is TGTGCCACCTCCCGGACGGGTGACCTCTACAAGGAGCAGTTCTTC.

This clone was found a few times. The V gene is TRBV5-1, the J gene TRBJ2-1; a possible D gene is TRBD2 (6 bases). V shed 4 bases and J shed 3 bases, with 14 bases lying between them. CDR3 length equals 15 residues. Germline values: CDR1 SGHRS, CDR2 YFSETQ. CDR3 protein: CASSPDYAGYNEQFF. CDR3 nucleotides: TGCGCCAGCAGCCCGGACTATGCCGGCTACAATGAGCAGTTCTTC.

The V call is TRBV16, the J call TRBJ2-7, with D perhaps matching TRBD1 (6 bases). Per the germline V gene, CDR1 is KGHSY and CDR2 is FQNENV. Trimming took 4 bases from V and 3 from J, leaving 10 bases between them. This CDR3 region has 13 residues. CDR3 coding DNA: TGTGCCAGCAGCCCCGGACAGATCTACGAGCAGTACTTC. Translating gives CASSPGQIYEQYF.

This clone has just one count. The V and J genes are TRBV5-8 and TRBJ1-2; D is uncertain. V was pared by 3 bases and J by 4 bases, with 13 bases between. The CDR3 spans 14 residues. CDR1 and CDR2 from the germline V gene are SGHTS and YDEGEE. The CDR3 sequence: CASSSRFVSYGYTF. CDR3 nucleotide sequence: TGTGCCAGCAGCTCCCGATTCGTCTCCTATGGCTACACCTTC. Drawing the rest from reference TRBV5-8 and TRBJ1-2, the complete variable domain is EAGVTQSPTHLIKTRGQQATLRCSPISGHTSVYWYQQALGLGLQFLLWYDEGEERNRGNFPPRFSGRQFPNYSSELNVNALELEDSALYLCASSSRFVSYGYTFGSGTRLTVV.

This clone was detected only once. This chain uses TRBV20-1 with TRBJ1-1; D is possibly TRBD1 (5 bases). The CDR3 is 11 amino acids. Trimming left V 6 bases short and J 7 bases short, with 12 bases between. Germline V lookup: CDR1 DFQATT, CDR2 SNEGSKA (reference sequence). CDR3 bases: TGCAGTGCACTAGGGGCGGGTGAAGCTTTCTTT. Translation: CSALGAGEAFF.